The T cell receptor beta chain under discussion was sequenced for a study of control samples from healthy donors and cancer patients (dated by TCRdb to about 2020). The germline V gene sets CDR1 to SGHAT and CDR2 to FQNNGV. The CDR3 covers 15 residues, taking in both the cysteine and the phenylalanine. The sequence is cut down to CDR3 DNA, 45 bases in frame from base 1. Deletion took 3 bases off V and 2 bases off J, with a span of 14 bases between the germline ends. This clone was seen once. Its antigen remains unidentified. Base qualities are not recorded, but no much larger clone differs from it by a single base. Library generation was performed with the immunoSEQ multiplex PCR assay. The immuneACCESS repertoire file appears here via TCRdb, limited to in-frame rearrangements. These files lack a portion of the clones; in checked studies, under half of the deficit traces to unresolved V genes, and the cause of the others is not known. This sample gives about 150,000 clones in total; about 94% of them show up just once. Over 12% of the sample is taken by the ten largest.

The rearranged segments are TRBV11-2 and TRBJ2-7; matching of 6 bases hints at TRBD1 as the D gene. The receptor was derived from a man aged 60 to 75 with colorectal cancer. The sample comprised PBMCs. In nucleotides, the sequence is TGTGCCAGCAGCTTGGACCGGGACACGACCTACGAGCAGTACTTC. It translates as CASSLDRDTTYEQYF.